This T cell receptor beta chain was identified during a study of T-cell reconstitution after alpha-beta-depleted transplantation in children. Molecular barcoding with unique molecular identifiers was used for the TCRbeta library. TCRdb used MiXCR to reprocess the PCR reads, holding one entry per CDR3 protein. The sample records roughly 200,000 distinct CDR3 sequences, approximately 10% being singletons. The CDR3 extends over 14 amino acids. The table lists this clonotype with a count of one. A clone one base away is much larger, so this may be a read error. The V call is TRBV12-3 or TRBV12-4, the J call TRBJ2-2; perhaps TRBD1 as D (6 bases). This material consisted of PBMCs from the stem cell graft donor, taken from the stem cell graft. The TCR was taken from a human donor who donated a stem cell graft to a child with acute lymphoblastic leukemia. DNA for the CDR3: TGTGTCAGCAGTCCCCGAAAGGGGGCCGGGGAGCTGTTTTTT. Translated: CVSSPRKGAGELFF.